This TCR beta chain was captured in a study of CD8+ T cells in alopecia areata. As for the study in general: Patients in the study were on tofacitinib for 6 to 18 months, then off it for 6 months.

Germline V lookup: CDR1 ENHRY, CDR2 SYGVKD. This CDR3 is 12 amino acids long. Trimming took 8 bases from V and 7 from J; bases not matched to a gene: 4. The study team obtained lesional scalp punch biopsies and peripheral blood from alopecia areata patients. Whole-study findings and limits: Mice showed TCR sharing more clearly than patients did, possibly owing to HLA.

The authors extracted RNA and reverse transcribed it into cDNA as the sequencing template. Method: immunoSEQ multiplex PCR; TCRdb's copy keeps in-frame clones and lacks some. The sample yields over 85,000 clones, around 38% seen once. This clone was detected only a few times. Its antigen is not known. The specimen sequenced was CD4+ T cells sorted from blood. The chain uses TRBV10-3 and TRBJ2-1; 8 bases agree with TRBD1. This TCR came from a human donor with alopecia areata. The CDR3 sequence is CAIGGQANEQFF. The CDR3 nucleotides read TGTGCCATCGGGGGACAGGCTAATGAGCAGTTCTTC.